Described below is a single T cell receptor beta chain sequence and its context. The entry originates in a study of CD8 T cells in Susac syndrome. V lost 3 bases and J lost 8, with 19 bases in between. This CDR3 region has 15 residues. RNA was extracted with the RNeasy kit, and a quantity of about 0.45 to 1 ug was reverse transcribed using random hexamers. Using its own MiXCR run on the immunoSEQ multiplex PCR reads, TCRdb lists one record per CDR3 protein. The repertoire holds approximately 110,000 distinct CDR3 sequences, with roughly 96% as singletons. The receptor comes from a human donor in good health. Sequenced sample: CD4+ T cells from PBMCs. The chain employs TRBV23-1 and TRBJ1-2; TRBD1 might be the D (6 bases). TRBV23-1 is marked as an open reading frame, function uncertain. The CDR3 nucleotides read TGCGCCAGCAGTCAGACCCGGGACAAGTTGCAGGGCTACACCTTC. Protein product: CASSQTRDKLQGYTF.